Listed below are T cell receptor beta chains from one sample, sequenced in a study of identical twins. Using its own MiXCR run on the 5' RACE reads, TCRdb lists one record per CDR3 protein. The sample carries approximately 620,000 distinct CDR3 sequences, 8.6% recorded once. The same data also contributed to another study, on yellow fever vaccine responses in identical twins.

The sample was PBMCs. The receptors here all came from a woman between 18 and 30 years old in good health. CDR3s include the opening cysteine and the closing phenylalanine or tryptophan. A D gene is named only where the DNA matches it firmly. A row's size may be missing; if present it is once, few, many or a size class.

V gene	J gene	D gene	clone size	CDR3 DNA	CDR3 protein
TRBV20-1	TRBJ2-3	TRBD1	many	TGCAGTGCTAGAGATCCTTGGACAGGTGACACAGATACGCAGTATTTT	CSARDPWTGDTDTQYF
TRBV28	TRBJ1-2	TRBD1	few	TGTGCCAGCAGAACGACAGGGCGAAACTATGGCTACACCTTC	CASRTTGRNYGYTF
TRBV4-2	TRBJ2-2	TRBD1	NA	TGTGCCAGCAGCCAAGCCGACAGGGTTGGCGGGGAGCTGTTTTTT	CASSQADRVGGELFF
TRBV20-1	TRBJ2-3	NA	NA	TGCTGTGCTAGAGATCCCGCTAGATCGGTCTCCGGTACGCAGTATTTT	CCARDPARSVSGTQYF
TRBV12-3/TRBV12-4	TRBJ2-1	TRBD2	few	TGTGCCAGCAGAACACCGGGACTAGCGGTCGGAGGGGAGCAGTTCTTC	CASRTPGLAVGGEQFF
TRBV11-1	TRBJ2-1	TRBD1	NA	TGTGCCAGCAGCTTGATGGGACAGGGGACAAATGAGCAGTTCTTC	CASSLMGQGTNEQFF
TRBV29-1	TRBJ2-7	NA	NA	TGCAGCGTTGAGCGCCCCGCGGGGGAGCAGTACTTC	CSVERPAGEQYF
TRBV28	TRBJ2-1	TRBD2	few	TGTGCCAGCAGTCCGCCCCCTTGGCGGGAGTGGCACAATGAGCAGTTCTTC	CASSPPPWREWHNEQFF
TRBV6-1	TRBJ1-5	NA	NA	TGTGCCAGCAGCGAGGCGGGCGCGTTTAGGAGCAATCAGCCCCAGCATTTT	CASSEAGAFRSNQPQHF
TRBV12-3/TRBV12-4	TRBJ2-5	TRBD2	few	TGTGCCAGCAGTTTCTTCATCCAAGGACGGTACAGGGGACTAGCTAGGGTAGAGACCCAGTACTTC	CASSFFIQGRYRGLARVETQYF